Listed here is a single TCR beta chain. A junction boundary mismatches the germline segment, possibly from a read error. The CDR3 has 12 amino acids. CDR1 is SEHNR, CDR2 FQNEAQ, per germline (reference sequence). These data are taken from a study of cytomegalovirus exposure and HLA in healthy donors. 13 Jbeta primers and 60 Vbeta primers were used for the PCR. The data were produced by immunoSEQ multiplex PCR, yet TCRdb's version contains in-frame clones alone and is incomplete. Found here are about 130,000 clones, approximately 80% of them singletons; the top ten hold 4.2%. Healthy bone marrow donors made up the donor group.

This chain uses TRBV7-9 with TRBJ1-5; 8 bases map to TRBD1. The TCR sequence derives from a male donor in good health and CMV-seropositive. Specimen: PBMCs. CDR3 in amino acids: CSSSSRQGKLHF. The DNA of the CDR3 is TGTTCCAGCAGCTCCCGACAGGGGAAGTTGCATTTT.